The 9 T cell receptor beta chains reported below all come from one sample, sequenced in a study of T cell clonotyping in hematopoietic cell transplantation. Generated by immunoSEQ multiplex PCR, the TCRdb table keeps only in-frame clones and is missing some. The profile shows 30,000 to 40,000 clones, 95% of them singletons. Specified time point: recipient sample about 28 days before transplant, after cytoreduction. The sample consisted of peripheral blood mononuclear cells, taken before stem cell transplant. The receptors shown here come from a man in his forties with chronic myeloid leukemia. Some clones in this sample may be carry-over from other donors' samples.

The V gene is TRBV6-6, the J gene TRBJ1-6; D not certain. Germline assignment: CDR1 MNHNY and CDR2 SVGAGI (reference sequence). Trimming took 4 bases from V and 0 from J, leaving 7 bases between them. The CDR3 length is 15 residues. In DNA form, the CDR3 reads TGTGCCAGCAGTTCGGAGGGCTCCTATAATTCACCCCTCCACTTT. The encoded protein is CASSSEGSYNSPLHF.

The V call is TRBV6-1, the J call TRBJ2-2; D possibly corresponds to TRBD2 (6 bases). Germline V gene data show CDR1 as MNHNS and CDR2 as SASEGT. Trimming shortened V by 0 bases and J by 3 bases, and 11 bases separated the two germline ends. This CDR3 contains 16 residues. The DNA of the CDR3 is TGTGCCAGCAGTGAAGCGGCGGGGCAGTACACCGGGGAGCTGTTTTTT. This sequence encodes CASSEAAGQYTGELFF.

This clone was picked up one time. The rearrangement joins TRBV5-4 to TRBJ2-1; 7 positions agree with TRBD2. CDR1 is SGHNT, CDR2 YYREEE, per germline (reference sequence). This CDR3 has 14 amino acids. V gave up 0 bases and J gave up 4 bases; unmatched junction bases: 1. CDR3 protein: CASSLEGGYNEQFF. CDR3 DNA sequence: TGTGCCAGCAGCTTGGAGGGAGGGTACAATGAGCAGTTCTTC.

CDR3 in amino acids: CASSLDRDSNQPQHF. For the CDR3, the DNA is TGTGCCAGCAGTCTAGACCGCGATAGCAATCAGCCCCAGCATTTT. This chain connects TRBV6-4 to TRBJ1-5; D is uncertain. The CDR3 loop spans 15 amino acids. Germline assignment: CDR1 MRHNA and CDR2 SNTAGT. The ends were cut back, 5 bases at V and 0 bases at J, with 11 bases in the middle.

The chain has TRBV19 and TRBJ2-5; D remains ambiguous. Germline-derived CDR1 and CDR2 are LNHDA and SQIVND (reference sequence). The CDR3 extends over 14 amino acids. The V end was cut by 2 bases, the J end by 4 bases, with 11 bases between. Here the CDR3 DNA reads TGTGCCAGTAGTATACATCGAGGTCCAGAGACCCAGTACTTC. Translated: CASSIHRGPETQYF. Variable domain in full (rest from reference TRBV19 and TRBJ2-5): DGGITQSPKYLFRKEGQNVTLSCEQNLNHDAMYWYRQDPGQGLRLIYYSQIVNDFQKGDIAEGYSVSREKKESFPLTVTSAQKNPTAFYLCASSIHRGPETQYFGPGTRLLVL.

This clone was picked up a small number of times. The rearrangement joins TRBV4-3 to TRBJ2-7; a weak D match, TRBD2 (6 bases). Germline CDR1 is LGHNA and CDR2 is YSLEER. The length of the CDR3 is 13 residues. Trimming cost V 3 bases and J 5 bases, with 11 bases left between them. Here the CDR3 reads CASSQSLADEQYF. CDR3 bases: TGCGCCAGCAGCCAGAGCTTAGCGGACGAGCAGTACTTC.

This chain connects TRBV29-1 to TRBJ1-1; D call uncertain. This CDR3 spans 11 amino acids. V lost 1 base, J lost 0 bases, and 0 bases lay in between. Per germline, CDR1 SQVTM and CDR2 ANQGSEA. The CDR3 protein is CSVEVNTEAFF. The CDR3 region has the DNA TGCAGCGTTGAAGTGAACACTGAAGCTTTCTTT. The entire variable domain, with the rest obtained from reference TRBV29-1 and TRBJ1-1, is as follows: SAVISQKPSRDICQRGTSLTIQCQVDSQVTMMFWYRQQPGQSLTLIATANQGSEATYESGFVIDKFPISRPNLTFSTLTVSNMSPEDSSIYLCSVEVNTEAFFGQGTRLTVV.

The chain uses TRBV4-2 and TRBJ2-3, with 10 bases matching TRBD2. The CDR3 loop spans 16 amino acids. The V and J ends lost 4 bases and 0 bases, in that order; junction bases with no gene match: 4. CDR1 and CDR2 from the germline V gene are LGHNA and YNFKEQ. The CDR3 loop reads CASSPPSGGSTDTQYF. CDR3 sequence (DNA): TGTGCCAGCAGCCCCCCTAGCGGGGGTAGCACAGATACGCAGTATTTT.

CDR3 residues: CASSLAGNTGELFF. CDR3 coding DNA: TGCGCCAGCAGCTTGGCCGGAAACACCGGGGAGCTGTTTTTT. This chain joins TRBV5-1 and TRBJ2-2; unclear D gene. V dropped 0 bases and J dropped 2 bases, with 5 bases sitting between them. The CDR3 length is 14 residues. Germline CDR1 is SGHRS and CDR2 is YFSETQ.